This T cell receptor beta chain was captured by sequencing in a study of cytomegalovirus exposure and HLA in healthy donors. Across the study: A later analysis reported the same platform for the 100 to 150 validation repertoires and the 666 first-cohort repertoires.

Libraries were prepared by immunoSEQ multiplex PCR; TCRdb keeps only in-frame clonotypes and omits some of them. The profile shows 260,000 or so clones, about 86% of them singletons. Trimming shortened V by 8 bases and J by 0 bases, and 17 bases separated the two germline ends. CDR3 length: 15 residues. CDR1 is SNHLY and CDR2 is FYNNEI in the germline V gene. Study-level points and caveats: In the 120 validation repertoires, 94% of cluster scores exceeded 0, per a later analysis.

A remark on this clone: Its antigen is unknown.

Sequenced input: PBMCs. The TCR comes from a man younger than 35 in good health and CMV-seronegative. V is TRBV2 and J is TRBJ2-7; a weak D match, TRBD1 (6 bases). The CDR3 loop is CASEGTTGTSYEQYF. The CDR3 DNA sequence: TGTGCCAGCGAAGGGACAACTGGGACCTCCTACGAGCAGTACTTC.